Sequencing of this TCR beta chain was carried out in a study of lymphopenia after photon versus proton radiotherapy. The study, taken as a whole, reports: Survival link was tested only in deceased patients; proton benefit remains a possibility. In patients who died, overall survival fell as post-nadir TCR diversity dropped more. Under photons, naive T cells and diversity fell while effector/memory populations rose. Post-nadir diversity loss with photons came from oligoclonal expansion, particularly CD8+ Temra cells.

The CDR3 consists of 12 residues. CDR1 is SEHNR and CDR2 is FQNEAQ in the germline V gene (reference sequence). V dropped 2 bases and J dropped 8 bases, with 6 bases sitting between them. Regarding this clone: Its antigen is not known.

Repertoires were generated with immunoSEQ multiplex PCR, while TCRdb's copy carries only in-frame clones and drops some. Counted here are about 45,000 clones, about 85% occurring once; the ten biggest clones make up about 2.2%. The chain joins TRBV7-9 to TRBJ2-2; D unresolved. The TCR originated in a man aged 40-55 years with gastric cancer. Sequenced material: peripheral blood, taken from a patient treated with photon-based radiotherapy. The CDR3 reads CASSLPLGELFF. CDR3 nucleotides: TGTGCCAGCAGCTTACCGTTAGGGGAGCTGTTTTTT.